The T cell receptor (beta chain) described here comes from a study of circulating CD8 cells and anti-PD-1 response in melanoma. CDR3 length: 19 residues. Germline lookup yields CDR1 SGHDT and CDR2 YYEEEE. Trimming cost V 0 bases and J 1 base, with 20 bases left between them. Each library started from roughly 15 ng of total RNA using the QIAseq Immune Repertoire TCR panel. TCRdb redid the calling of the reads with MiXCR, one entry per CDR3 protein. The sample shows approximately 250 distinct CDR3 sequences, approximately 6% of them seen only once. From live CD3+CD8+TCRalphabeta+ cells, four PD-1 and/or TIGIT subsets were sorted. Study-wide results and limits: Some patients were treatment-naive; others were previously treated.

To note about this clonotype: As yet, its antigen is unknown.

The sequence was collected from a human donor with melanoma. Sequencing was performed on CD8+ T cells from PBMCs, taken at baseline or after one month of anti-PD-1 therapy (not recorded which). This chain connects TRBV5-6 to TRBJ1-5; no clear D. The CDR3 here is CASSLAGEPPAVSNQPQHF. CDR3 nucleotide sequence: TGTGCCAGCAGCTTGGCCGGAGAGCCCCCGGCTGTAAGCAATCAGCCCCAGCATTTT.